Here is one T cell receptor beta chain with its context. TCRdb called the 5' RACE reads again in MiXCR, with one record for every CDR3 protein. Of approximately 450,000 distinct CDR3 sequences detected, 18% appear once; the ten largest clones hold about 12%. These data come from a study of T-cell memory formation after mild COVID-19. Germline loops: CDR1 SQVTM, CDR2 ANQGSEA. The CDR3 sequence is 15 residues long. The ends were cut back, 2 bases at V and 0 bases at J, with 11 bases in the middle. The rearrangement links TRBV29-1 to TRBJ2-1; perhaps TRBD2 as D (5 bases). The clonotype originates from an adult woman who had mild COVID-19 (a few samples of this study predate the infection). Cell type and time point are not known. Input material: PBMCs or a T cell subset sorted from them (not recorded which). This chain's CDR3 is CSVESGLNSYNEQFF. CDR3 coding DNA: TGCAGCGTTGAATCGGGGTTGAACTCCTACAATGAGCAGTTCTTC.